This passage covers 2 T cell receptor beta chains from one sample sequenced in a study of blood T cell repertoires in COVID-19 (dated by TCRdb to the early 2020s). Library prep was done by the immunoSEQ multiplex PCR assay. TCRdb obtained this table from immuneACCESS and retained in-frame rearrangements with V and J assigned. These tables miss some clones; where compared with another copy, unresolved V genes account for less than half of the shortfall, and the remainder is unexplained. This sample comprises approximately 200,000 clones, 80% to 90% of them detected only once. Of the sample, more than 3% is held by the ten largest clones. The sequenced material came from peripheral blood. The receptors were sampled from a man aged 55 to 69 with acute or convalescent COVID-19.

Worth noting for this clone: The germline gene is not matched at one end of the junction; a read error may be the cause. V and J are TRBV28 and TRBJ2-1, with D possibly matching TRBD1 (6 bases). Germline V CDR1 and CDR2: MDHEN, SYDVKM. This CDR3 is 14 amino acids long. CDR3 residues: CVSSGGGSYNEQFF. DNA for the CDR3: TGTGTCAGCAGCGGTGGGGGCAGCTACAATGAGCAGTTCTTC.

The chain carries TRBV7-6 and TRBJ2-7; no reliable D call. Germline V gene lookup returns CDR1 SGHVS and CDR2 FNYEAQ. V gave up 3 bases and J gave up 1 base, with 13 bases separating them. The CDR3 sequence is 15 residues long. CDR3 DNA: TGTGCCAGCAGCTTCCGGTCCCGACTTTCCTACGAGCAGTACTTC. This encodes CASSFRSRLSYEQYF.